This T cell receptor (beta chain) comes out of a study of blood T cells in healthy people across ages. Study-wide results and limits: PBMCs went unsorted, and a conclusive naive versus antigen-experienced comparison was therefore prevented.

The table lists this clonotype with a count of one. Its target is unknown. CDR1 and CDR2 from the germline V gene are MGHDK and SYGVNS. The CDR3 sequence is 13 residues long. V lost 0 bases and J 10 bases, leaving 7 bases between the germline ends. The second PCR ran 7 to 11 cycles with a sample-barcoded 5' primer and J-beta primers. TCRdb called the 5' RACE reads again in MiXCR, with one record for every CDR3 protein. The repertoire holds hundreds of thousands of distinct CDR3 sequences, around 49% seen once, with 13% in the top ten. The gene calls are TRBV25-1 and TRBJ1-6; D gene unclear. The sequencing input was blood. The TCR comes from a man aged 25-45 years in good health. CDR3 loop: CASSEYGLSPLHF. For the CDR3, the DNA is TGTGCCAGCAGTGAATATGGCCTGTCACCCCTCCACTTT.